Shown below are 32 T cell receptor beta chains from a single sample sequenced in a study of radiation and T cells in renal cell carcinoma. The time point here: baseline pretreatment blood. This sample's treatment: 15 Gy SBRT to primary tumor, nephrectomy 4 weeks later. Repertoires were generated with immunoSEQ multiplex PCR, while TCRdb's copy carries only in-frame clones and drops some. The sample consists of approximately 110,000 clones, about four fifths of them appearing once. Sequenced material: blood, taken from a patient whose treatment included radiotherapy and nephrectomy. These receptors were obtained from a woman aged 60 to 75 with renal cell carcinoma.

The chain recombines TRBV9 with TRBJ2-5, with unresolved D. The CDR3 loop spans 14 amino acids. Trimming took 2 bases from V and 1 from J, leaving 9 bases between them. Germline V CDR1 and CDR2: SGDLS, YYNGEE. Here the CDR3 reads CASSVRAIQETQYF. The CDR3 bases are TGTGCCAGCAGCGTCAGAGCAATCCAAGAGACCCAGTACTTC.

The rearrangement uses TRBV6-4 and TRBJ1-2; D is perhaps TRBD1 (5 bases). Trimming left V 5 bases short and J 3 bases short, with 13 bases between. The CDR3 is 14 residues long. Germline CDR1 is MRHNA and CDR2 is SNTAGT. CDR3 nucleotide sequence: TGTGCCAGCAGTTACGACCGGGACGACTATGGCTACACCTTC. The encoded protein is CASSYDRDDYGYTF.

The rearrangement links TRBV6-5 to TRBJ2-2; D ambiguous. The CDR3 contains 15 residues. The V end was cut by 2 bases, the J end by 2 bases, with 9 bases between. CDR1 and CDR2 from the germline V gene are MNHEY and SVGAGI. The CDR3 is CASSYLKTNTGELFF. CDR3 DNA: TGTGCCAGCAGTTACCTAAAGACAAACACCGGGGAGCTGTTTTTT.

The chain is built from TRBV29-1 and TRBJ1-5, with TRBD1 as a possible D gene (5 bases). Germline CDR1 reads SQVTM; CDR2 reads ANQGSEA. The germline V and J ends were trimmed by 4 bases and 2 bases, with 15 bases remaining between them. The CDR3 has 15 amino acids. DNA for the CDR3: TGCAGCGTTGCCCGGGACCCCGGAGGCAATCAGCCCCAGCATTTT. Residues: CSVARDPGGNQPQHF. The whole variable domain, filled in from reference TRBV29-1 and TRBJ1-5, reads SAVISQKPSRDICQRGTSLTIQCQVDSQVTMMFWYRQQPGQSLTLIATANQGSEATYESGFVIDKFPISRPNLTFSTLTVSNMSPEDSSIYLCSVARDPGGNQPQHFGDGTRLSIL.

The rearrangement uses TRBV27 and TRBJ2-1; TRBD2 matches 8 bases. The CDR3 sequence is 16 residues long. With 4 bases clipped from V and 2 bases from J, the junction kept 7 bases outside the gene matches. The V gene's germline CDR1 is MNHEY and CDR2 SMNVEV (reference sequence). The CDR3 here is CASSSTSGPTYNEQFF. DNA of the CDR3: TGTGCCAGCAGTTCCACTAGCGGACCTACCTACAATGAGCAGTTCTTC.

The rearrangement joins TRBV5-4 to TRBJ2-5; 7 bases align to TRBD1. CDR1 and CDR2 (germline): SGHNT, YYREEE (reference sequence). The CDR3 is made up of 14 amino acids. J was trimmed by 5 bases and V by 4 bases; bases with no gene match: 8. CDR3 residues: CASSPAQGMETQYF. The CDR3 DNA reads TGTGCCAGCAGCCCGGCACAGGGGATGGAGACCCAGTACTTC.

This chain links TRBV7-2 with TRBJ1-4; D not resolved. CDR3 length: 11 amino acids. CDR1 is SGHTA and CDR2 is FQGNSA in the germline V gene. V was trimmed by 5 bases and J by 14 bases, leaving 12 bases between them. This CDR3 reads CASSLGPHLFF. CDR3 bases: TGTGCCAGCAGCCTGGGCCCACATCTGTTTTTT.

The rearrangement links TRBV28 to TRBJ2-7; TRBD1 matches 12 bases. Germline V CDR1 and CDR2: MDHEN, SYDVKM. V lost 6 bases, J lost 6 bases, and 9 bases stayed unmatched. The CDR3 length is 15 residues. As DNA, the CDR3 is TGTGCCAGCAGCCGTAGGGGGACAGGGGGCCCCGAGCAGTACTTC. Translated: CASSRRGTGGPEQYF.

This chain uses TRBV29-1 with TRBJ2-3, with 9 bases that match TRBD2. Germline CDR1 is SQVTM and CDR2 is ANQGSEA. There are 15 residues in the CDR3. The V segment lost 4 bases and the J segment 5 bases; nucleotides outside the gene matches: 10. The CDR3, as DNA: TGCAGCGTTGGAGCTAGCGGGACCTCCCAAGATACGCAGTATTTT. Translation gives CSVGASGTSQDTQYF.

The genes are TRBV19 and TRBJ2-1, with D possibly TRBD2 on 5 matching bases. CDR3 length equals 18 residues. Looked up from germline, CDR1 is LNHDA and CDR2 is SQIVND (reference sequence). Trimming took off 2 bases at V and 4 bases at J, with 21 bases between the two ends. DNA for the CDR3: TGTGCCAGTAGTATACCCCCCTTTACACGGACGGGATACAATGAGCAGTTCTTC. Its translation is CASSIPPFTRTGYNEQFF.

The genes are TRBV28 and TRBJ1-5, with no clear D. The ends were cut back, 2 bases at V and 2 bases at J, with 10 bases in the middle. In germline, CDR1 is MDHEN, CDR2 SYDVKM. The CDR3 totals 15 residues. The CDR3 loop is CASSLDTLGNQPQHF. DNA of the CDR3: TGTGCCAGCAGTTTAGACACCCTGGGCAATCAGCCCCAGCATTTT.

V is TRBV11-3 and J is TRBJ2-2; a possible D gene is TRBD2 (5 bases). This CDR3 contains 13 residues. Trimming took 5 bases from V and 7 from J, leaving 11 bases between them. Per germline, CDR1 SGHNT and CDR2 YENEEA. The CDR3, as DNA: TGTGCCAGCAGCCCCGGGATGGGCGGGGAGCTGTTTTTT. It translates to CASSPGMGGELFF.

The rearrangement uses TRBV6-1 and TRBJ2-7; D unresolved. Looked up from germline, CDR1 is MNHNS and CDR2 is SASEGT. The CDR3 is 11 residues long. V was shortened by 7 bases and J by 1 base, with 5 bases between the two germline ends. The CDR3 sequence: CASTRSYEQYF. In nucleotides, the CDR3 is TGTGCCAGCACCAGGTCCTACGAGCAGTACTTC.

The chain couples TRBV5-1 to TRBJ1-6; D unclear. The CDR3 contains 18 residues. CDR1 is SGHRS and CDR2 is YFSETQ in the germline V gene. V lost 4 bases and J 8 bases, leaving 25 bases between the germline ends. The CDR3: CASSTVPGITLSYSPLHF. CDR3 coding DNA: TGCGCCAGCAGCACAGTGCCAGGAATTACCCTTTCGTATTCACCCCTCCACTTT.

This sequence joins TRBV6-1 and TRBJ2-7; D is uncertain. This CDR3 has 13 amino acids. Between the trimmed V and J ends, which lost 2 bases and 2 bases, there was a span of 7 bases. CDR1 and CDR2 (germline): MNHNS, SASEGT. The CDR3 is CASSERVTYEQYF. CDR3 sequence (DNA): TGTGCCAGCAGTGAAAGGGTAACCTACGAGCAGTACTTC.

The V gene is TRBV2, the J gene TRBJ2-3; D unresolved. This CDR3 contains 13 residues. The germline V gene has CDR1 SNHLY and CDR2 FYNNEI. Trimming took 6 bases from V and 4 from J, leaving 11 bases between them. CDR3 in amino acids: CASRVPMPDTQYF. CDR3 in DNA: TGTGCCAGCAGGGTGCCTATGCCAGATACGCAGTATTTT.

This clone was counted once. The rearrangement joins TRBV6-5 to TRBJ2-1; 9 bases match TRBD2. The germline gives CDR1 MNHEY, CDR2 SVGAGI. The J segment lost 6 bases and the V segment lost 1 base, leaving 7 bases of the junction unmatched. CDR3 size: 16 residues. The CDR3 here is CASSYLPSGIPNEQFF. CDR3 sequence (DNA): TGTGCCAGCAGTTACTTGCCTAGCGGGATCCCCAATGAGCAGTTCTTC.

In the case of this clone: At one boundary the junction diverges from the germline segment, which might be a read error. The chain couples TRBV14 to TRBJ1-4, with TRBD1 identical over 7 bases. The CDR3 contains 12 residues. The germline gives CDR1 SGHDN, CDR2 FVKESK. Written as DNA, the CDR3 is TGTGCCAGCAGCCAAGCTACAGGGGCCACCGATTTT. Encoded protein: CASSQATGATDF.

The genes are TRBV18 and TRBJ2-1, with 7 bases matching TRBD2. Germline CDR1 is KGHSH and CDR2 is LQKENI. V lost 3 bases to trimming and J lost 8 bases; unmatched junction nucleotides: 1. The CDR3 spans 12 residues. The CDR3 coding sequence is TGTGCCAGCTCACCCGGGAGGTATGAGCAGTTCTTC. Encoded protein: CASSPGRYEQFF.

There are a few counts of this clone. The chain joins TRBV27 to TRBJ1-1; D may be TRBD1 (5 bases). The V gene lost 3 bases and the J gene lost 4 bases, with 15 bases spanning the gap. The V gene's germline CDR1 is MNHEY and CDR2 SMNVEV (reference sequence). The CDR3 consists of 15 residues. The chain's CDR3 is CASSLNGHVITEAFF. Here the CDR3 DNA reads TGTGCCAGCAGTTTGAATGGACACGTTATCACTGAAGCTTTCTTT.

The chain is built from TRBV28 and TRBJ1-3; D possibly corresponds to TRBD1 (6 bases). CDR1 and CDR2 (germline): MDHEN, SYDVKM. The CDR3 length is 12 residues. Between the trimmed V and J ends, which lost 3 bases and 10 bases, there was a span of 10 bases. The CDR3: CASSFAQGTIYF. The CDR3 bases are TGTGCCAGCAGTTTTGCCCAGGGGACCATATATTTT.

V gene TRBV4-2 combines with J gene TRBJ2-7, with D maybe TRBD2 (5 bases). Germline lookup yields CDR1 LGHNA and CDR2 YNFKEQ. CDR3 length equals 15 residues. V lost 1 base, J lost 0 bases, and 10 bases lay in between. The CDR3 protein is CASSQAEGASYEQYF. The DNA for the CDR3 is TGTGCCAGCAGCCAAGCTGAGGGAGCCTCCTACGAGCAGTACTTC.

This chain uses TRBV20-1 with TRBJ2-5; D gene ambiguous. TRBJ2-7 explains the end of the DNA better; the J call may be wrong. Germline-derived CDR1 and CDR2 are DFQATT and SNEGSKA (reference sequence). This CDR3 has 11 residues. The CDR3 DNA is TGCAGTGCGTACGGAACCTACGAGCAGTACTTC. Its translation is CSAYGTYEQYF.

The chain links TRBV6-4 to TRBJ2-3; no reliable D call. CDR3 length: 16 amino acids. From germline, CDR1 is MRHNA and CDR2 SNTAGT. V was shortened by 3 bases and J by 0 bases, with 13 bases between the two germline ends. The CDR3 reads CASSEGGSRSTDTQYF. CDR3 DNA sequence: TGTGCCAGCAGTGAGGGTGGGTCCCGAAGCACAGATACGCAGTATTTT.

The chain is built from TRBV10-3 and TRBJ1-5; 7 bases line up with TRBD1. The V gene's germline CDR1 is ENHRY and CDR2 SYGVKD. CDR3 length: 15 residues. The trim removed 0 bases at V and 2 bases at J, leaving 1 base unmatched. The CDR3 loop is CAISESGQGNQPQHF. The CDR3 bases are TGTGCCATCAGTGAGTCCGGACAGGGCAATCAGCCCCAGCATTTT.

CDR3 sequence (DNA): TGTGCCAGCAGCTTAGACAGCGGGAGTCTCGAGCAGTACTTC. This codes for CASSLDSGSLEQYF. The gene calls are TRBV7-2 and TRBJ2-7; 8 positions agree with TRBD2. Trimming cost V 1 base and J 6 bases; bases outside gene matches: 5. This CDR3 contains 14 residues. Germline V gene sequence: CDR1 SGHTA, CDR2 FQGNSA.

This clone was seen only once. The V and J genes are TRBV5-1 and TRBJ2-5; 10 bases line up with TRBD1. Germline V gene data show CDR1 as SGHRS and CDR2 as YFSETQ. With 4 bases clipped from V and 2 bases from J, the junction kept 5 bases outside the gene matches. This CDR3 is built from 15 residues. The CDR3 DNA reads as TGCGCCAGCAGCCCCCAGGACAGGGGGCAAGAGACCCAGTACTTC. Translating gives CASSPQDRGQETQYF. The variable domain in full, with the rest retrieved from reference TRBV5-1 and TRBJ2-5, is KAGVTQTPRYLIKTRGQQVTLSCSPISGHRSVSWYQQTPGQGLQFLFEYFSETQRNKGNFPGRFSGRQFSNSRSEMNVSTLELGDSALYLCASSPQDRGQETQYFGPGTRLLVL.

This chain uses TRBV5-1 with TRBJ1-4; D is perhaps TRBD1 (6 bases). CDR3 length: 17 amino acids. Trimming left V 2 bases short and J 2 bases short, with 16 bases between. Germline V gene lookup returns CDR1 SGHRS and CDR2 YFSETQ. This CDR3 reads CASSLSPMGATNEKLFF. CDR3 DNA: TGCGCCAGCAGCTTATCCCCAATGGGGGCGACTAATGAAAAACTGTTTTTT. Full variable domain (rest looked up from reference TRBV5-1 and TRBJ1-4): KAGVTQTPRYLIKTRGQQVTLSCSPISGHRSVSWYQQTPGQGLQFLFEYFSETQRNKGNFPGRFSGRQFSNSRSEMNVSTLELGDSALYLCASSLSPMGATNEKLFFGSGTQLSVL.

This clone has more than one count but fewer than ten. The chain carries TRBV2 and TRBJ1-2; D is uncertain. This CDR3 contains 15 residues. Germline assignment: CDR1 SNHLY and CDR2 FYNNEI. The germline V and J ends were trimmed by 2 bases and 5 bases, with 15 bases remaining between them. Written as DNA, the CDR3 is TGTGCCAGCAGTGAAAGCCAGGCGGCAGCTTATGGCTACACCTTC. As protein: CASSESQAAAYGYTF.

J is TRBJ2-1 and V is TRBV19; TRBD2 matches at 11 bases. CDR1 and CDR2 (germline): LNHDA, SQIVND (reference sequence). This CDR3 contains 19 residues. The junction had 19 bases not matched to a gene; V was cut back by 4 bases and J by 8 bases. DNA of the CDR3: TGTGCCAGTAGTAAGGTACTAGCGGGAGCGATTTTCTCTTACGATGAGCAGTTCTTC. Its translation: CASSKVLAGAIFSYDEQFF.

The CDR3: CAWSVLGYEQFF. In DNA, the CDR3 is TGTGCCTGGAGTGTACTAGGGTATGAGCAGTTCTTC. This chain uses TRBV30 with TRBJ2-1; tentatively, D is TRBD2 (5 bases). Per germline, CDR1 GTSNPN and CDR2 SVGIG (reference sequence). The V end was cut by 0 bases, the J end by 8 bases, with 8 bases between. This CDR3 is built from 12 residues.

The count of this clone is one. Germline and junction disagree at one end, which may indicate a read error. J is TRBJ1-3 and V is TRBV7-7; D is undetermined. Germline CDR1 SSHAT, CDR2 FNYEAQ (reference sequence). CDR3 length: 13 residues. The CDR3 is CASSLDGGNTIYF. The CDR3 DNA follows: TGTGCTAGCAGCTTAGACGGTGGAAACACCATATATTTT. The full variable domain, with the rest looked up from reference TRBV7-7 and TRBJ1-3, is GAGVSQSPRYKVTKRGQDVTLRCDPISSHATLYWYQQALGQGPEFLTYFNYEAQPDKSGLPSDRFSAERPEGSISTLTIQRTEQRDSAMYRCASSLDGGNTIYFGEGSWLTVV.